This TCR beta chain was found in a study of T cell clonotyping in hematopoietic cell transplantation. TCRdb's table, derived via immunoSEQ multiplex PCR, lists solely in-frame clones and lacks some. The sample holds almost 20,000 clones, 65% to 80% seen once. V dropped 2 bases and J dropped 8 bases, with 18 bases sitting between them. The germline gives CDR1 GTSNPN, CDR2 SVGIG (reference sequence). CDR3 size: 14 residues. Comment on this clone: Its antigen is currently unknown.

Study-level findings and limits: Higher Inverse Simpson Index values in graft donor and pretransplant recipient predicted broader posttransplant TCR diversity. CD4 and CD8 repertoire contributions could not be separated without sorting. Recipient TCR diversity dropped after transplant; expanded clonotypes rose from day 30 to 180.

V and J are TRBV30 and TRBJ1-1; the D gene is possibly TRBD1 (6 bases). The sequenced material came from peripheral blood mononuclear cells. The receptor comes from a man in his 60s in good health. Some clones in this sample may be carry-over from other donors' samples. The CDR3, as DNA: TGTGCCTGGAGTTCCCCGGGACACCAAGGGGAAGCTTTCTTT. This translates into CAWSSPGHQGEAFF.